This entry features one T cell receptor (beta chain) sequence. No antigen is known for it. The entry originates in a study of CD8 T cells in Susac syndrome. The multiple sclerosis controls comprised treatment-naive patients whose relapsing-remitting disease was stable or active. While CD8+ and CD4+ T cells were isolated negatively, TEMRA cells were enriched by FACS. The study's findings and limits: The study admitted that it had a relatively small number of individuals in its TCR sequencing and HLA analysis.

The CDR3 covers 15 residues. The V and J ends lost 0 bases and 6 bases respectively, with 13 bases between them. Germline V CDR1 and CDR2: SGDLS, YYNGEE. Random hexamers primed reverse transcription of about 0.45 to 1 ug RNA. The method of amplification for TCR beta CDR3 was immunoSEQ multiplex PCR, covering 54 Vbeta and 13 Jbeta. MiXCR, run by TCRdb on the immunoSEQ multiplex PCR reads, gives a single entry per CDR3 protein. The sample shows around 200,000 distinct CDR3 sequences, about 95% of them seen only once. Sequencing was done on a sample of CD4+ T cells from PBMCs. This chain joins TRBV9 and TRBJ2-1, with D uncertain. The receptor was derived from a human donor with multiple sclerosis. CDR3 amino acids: CASSVGPRQSNEQFF. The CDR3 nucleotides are TGTGCCAGCAGCGTAGGACCAAGGCAGAGCAATGAGCAGTTCTTC.